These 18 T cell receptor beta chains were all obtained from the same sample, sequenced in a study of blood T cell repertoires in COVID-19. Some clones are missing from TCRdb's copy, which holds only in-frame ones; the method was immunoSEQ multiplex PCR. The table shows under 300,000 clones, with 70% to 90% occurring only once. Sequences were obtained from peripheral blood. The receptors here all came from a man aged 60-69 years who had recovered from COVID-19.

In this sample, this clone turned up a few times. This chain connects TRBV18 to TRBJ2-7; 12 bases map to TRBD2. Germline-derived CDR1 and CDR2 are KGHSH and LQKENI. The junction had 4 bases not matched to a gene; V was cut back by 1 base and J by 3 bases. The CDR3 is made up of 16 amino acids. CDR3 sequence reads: CASSPRTSGRLYEQYF. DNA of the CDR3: TGTGCCAGCTCACCACGTACTAGCGGGAGGCTCTACGAGCAGTACTTC.

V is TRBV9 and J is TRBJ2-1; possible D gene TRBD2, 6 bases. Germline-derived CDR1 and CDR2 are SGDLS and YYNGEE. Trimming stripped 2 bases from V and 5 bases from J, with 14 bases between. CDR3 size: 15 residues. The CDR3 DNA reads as TGTGCCAGCAGCGTGGGTGGGGGGATCGACAATGAGCAGTTCTTC. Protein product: CASSVGGGIDNEQFF. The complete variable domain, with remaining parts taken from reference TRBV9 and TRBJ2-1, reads DSGVTQTPKHLITATGQRVTLRCSPRSGDLSVYWYQQSLDQGLQFLIQYYNGEERAKGNILERFSAQQFPDLHSELNLSSLELGDSALYFCASSVGGGIDNEQFFGPGTRLTVL.

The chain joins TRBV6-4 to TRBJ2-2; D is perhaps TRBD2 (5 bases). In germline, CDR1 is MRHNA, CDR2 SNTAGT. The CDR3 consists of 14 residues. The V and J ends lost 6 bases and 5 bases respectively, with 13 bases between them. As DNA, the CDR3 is TGTGCCAGCAGAGCAATAGCGCGGACCGGGGAGCTGTTTTTT. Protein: CASRAIARTGELFF.

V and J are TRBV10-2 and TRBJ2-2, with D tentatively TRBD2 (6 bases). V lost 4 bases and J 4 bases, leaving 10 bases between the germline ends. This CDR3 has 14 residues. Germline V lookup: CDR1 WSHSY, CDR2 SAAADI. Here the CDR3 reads CASSGDFVTGELFF. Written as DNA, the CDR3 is TGCGCCAGCAGTGGGGACTTCGTCACCGGGGAGCTGTTTTTT.

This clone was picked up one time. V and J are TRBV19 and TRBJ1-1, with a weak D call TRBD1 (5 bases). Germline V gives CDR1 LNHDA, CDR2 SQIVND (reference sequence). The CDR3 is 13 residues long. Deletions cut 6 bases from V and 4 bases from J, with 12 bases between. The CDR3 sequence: CASSQVRGTEAFF. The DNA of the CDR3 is TGTGCCAGTAGCCAGGTAAGGGGCACTGAAGCTTTCTTT.

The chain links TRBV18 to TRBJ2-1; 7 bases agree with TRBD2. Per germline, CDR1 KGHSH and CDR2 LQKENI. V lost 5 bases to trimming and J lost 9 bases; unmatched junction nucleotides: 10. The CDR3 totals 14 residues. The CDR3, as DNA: TGTGCCAGCTCATCGGGACTATACTCGGGTGAGCAGTTCTTC. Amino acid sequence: CASSSGLYSGEQFF.

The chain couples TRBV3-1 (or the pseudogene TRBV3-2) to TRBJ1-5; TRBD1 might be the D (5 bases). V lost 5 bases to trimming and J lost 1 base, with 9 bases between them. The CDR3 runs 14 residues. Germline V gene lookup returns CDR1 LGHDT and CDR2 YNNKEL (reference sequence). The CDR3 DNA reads TGTGCCAGCAGCAGACAGAGGAGCAATCAGCCCCAGCATTTT. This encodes CASSRQRSNQPQHF.

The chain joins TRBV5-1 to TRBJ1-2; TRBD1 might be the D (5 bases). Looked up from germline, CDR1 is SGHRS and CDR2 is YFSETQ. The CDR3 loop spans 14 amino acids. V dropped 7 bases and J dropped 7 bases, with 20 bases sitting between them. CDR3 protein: CASRSALSGAGYTF. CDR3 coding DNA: TGCGCCAGCCGGAGTGCCCTGAGTGGGGCTGGCTACACCTTC.

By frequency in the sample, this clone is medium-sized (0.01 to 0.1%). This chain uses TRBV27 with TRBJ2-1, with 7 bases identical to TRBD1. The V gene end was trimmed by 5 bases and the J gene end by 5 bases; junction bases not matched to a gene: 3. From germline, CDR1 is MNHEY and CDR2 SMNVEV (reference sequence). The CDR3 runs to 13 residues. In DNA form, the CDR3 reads TGTGCCAGCAGTCACGGACAGGACAATGAGCAGTTCTTC. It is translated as CASSHGQDNEQFF.

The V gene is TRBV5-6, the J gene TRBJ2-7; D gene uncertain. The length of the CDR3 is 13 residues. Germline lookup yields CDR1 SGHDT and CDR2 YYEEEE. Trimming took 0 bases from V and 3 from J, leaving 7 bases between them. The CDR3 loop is CASSLAASYEQYF. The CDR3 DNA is TGTGCCAGCAGCTTGGCGGCTAGCTACGAGCAGTACTTC.

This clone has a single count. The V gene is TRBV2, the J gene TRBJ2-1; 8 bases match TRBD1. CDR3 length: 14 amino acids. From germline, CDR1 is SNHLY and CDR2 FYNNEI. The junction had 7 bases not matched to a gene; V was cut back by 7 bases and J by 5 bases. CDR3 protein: CASNQGALDNEQFF. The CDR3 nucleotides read TGTGCCAGCAATCAGGGGGCTCTTGACAATGAGCAGTTCTTC.

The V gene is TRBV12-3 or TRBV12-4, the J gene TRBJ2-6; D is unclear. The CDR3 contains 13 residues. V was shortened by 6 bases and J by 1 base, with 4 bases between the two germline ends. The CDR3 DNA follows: TGTGCCAGCAGGGCTTCTGGGGCCAACGTCCTGACTTTC. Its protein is CASRASGANVLTF.

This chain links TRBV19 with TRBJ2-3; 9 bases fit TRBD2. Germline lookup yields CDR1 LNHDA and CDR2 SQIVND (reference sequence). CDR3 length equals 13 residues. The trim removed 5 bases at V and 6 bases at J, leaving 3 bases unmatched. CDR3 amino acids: CASSLAGVDTQYF. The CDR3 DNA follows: TGTGCCAGTAGTTTAGCGGGAGTGGATACGCAGTATTTT. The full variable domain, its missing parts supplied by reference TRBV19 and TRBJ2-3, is DGGITQSPKYLFRKEGQNVTLSCEQNLNHDAMYWYRQDPGQGLRLIYYSQIVNDFQKGDIAEGYSVSREKKESFPLTVTSAQKNPTAFYLCASSLAGVDTQYFGPGTRLTVL.

The CDR3 coding sequence is TGTGCCAGTAGCCCGGGATGGAGGGAGACCCAGTACTTC. It encodes CASSPGWRETQYF. The chain carries TRBV19 and TRBJ2-5, with D possibly being TRBD2 (5 bases). Trimming took off 6 bases at V and 5 bases at J, with 13 bases between the two ends. CDR3 length: 13 amino acids. Germline lookup yields CDR1 LNHDA and CDR2 SQIVND (reference sequence).

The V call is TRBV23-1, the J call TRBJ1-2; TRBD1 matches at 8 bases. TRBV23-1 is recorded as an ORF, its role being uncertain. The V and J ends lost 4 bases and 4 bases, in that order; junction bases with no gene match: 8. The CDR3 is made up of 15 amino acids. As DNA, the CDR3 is TGCGCCAGCAGTCGGTCAGGGGGCAGGATCTATGGCTACACCTTC. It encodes CASSRSGGRIYGYTF.

This chain's CDR3 is CASGHTGIEQYF. The DNA of the CDR3 is TGTGCCAGCGGCCATACGGGGATCGAGCAGTACTTC. The chain couples TRBV12-3 or TRBV12-4 to TRBJ2-7, with a weak D call TRBD2 (5 bases). The CDR3 has 12 residues. V lost 8 bases and J 6 bases, leaving 14 bases between the germline ends.

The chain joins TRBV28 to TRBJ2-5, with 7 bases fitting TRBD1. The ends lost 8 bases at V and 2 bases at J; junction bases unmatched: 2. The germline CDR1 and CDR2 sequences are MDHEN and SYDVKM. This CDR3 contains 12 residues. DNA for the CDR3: TGTGCCAGCCAACAGGGGCAAGAGACCCAGTACTTC. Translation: CASQQGQETQYF.

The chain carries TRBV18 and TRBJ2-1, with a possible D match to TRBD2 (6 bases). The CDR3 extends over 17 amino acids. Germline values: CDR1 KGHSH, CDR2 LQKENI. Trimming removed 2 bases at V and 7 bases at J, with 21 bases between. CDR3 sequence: CASSPEDKGLRGNEQFF. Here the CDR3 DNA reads TGTGCCAGCTCACCAGAGGATAAGGGACTTCGGGGGAATGAGCAGTTCTTC.